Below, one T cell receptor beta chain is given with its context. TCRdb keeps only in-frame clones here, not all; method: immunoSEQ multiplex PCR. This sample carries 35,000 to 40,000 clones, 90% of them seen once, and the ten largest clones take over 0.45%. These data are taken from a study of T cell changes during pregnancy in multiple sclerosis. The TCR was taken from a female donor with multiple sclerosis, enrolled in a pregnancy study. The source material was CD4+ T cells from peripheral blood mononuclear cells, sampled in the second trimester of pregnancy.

The CDR3, as DNA: TGTGCCAGCAGCCAAGATAGGAGGGAGGGCTCCTACAATGAGCAGTTCTTC. Amino acids: CASSQDRREGSYNEQFF. V is TRBV4-2 and J is TRBJ2-1, with 7 bases that match TRBD2. CDR3 length equals 17 residues. Trimming removed 0 bases from V and 0 bases from J; junction bases left unmatched: 5. CDR1 and CDR2 from the germline V gene are LGHNA and YNFKEQ.